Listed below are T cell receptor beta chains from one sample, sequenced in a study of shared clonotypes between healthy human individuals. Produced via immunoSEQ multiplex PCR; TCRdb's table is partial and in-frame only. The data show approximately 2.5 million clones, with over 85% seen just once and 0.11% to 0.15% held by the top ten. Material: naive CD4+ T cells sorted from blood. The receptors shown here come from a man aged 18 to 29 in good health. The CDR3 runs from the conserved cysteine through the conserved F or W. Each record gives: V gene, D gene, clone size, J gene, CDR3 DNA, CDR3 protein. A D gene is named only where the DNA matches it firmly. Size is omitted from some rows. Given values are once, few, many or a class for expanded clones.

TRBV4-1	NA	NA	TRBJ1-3	TGCGCCAGCAGCCAAATGTTTAGGCGAGATCGAAACACCATATATTTT	CASSQMFRRDRNTIYF
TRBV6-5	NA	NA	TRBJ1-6	TGTGCCAGCAGTTACCGTGGCCAGGGCAATTCACCCCTCCACTTT	CASSYRGQGNSPLHF
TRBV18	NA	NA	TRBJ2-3	TGTGCCAGCTCACCACCGGCTAGCACAGATACGCAGTATTTT	CASSPPASTDTQYF
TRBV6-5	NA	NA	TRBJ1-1	TGTGCCAGCAGTTACTCACGGGGTCCTGGGTCCACTGAAGCTTTCTTT	CASSYSRGPGSTEAFF
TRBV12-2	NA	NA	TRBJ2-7	TGTGCAAGTCGCACTCGGAGTAGCGGGGGCCAGAGCTCCTACGAGCAGTACTTC	CASRTRSSGGQSSYEQYF
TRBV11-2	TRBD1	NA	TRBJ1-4	TGTGCCAGCAGCTTAGAGTTTGCAGGGGGGAGTGAAAAACTGTTTTTT	CASSLEFAGGSEKLFF
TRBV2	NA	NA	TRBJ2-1	TGTGCCAGCAGGCCCAGACTAGTCACAGACAATGAGCAGTTCTTC	CASRPRLVTDNEQFF
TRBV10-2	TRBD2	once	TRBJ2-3	TGCGCCAGCAGGGGGGGACTAGCGGGAGTGGCTACGCAGTATTTT	CASRGGLAGVATQYF
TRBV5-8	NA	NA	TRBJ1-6	TGTGCCAGCAGCTTGGGTGGGGCGGTAAATTCACCCCTCCACTTT	CASSLGGAVNSPLHF
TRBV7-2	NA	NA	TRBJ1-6	TGTGCCAGCAGCCCGCAGACAGTGACTAATTCACCCCTCCACTTT	CASSPQTVTNSPLHF
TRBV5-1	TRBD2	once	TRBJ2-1	TGCGCCAGCAGCTTGGGCGGACTAGCGGACTACAATGAGCAGTTCTTC	CASSLGGLADYNEQFF
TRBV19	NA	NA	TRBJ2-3	TGTGCCAGTAGTATAGGAGGGCAAGGGACAGATACGCAGTATTTT	CASSIGGQGTDTQYF